This T cell receptor (beta chain) appears in the sequencing data of a study of cytomegalovirus exposure and HLA in healthy donors. Turning to the study itself: The 100 to 150 validation repertoires, a later analysis reported, used the same platform as the 600 to 700 repertoires from the first cohort. Study-wide findings and caveats: Cytomegalovirus association was assigned to over 150 TCR beta chains.

Concerning this clone: Antigen unknown.

CDR1 is GTSNPN, CDR2 SVGIG, per germline (reference sequence). Trimming took off 0 bases at V and 8 bases at J, with 19 bases between the two ends. This CDR3 spans 16 amino acids. The method was immunoSEQ multiplex PCR; TCRdb's version includes in-frame clones alone and lacks a portion of them. The data hold 150,000 to 200,000 clones, with less than 90% observed a single time. The sequencing input was PBMCs. The rearrangement uses TRBV30 and TRBJ1-4; D is perhaps TRBD1 (5 bases). This clonotype was obtained from a man younger than 40 in good health and CMV-seropositive. CDR3 in amino acids: CAWSVRVGQGREKLFF. CDR3 coding DNA: TGTGCCTGGAGTGTACGAGTCGGGCAGGGTCGGGAAAAACTGTTTTTT.